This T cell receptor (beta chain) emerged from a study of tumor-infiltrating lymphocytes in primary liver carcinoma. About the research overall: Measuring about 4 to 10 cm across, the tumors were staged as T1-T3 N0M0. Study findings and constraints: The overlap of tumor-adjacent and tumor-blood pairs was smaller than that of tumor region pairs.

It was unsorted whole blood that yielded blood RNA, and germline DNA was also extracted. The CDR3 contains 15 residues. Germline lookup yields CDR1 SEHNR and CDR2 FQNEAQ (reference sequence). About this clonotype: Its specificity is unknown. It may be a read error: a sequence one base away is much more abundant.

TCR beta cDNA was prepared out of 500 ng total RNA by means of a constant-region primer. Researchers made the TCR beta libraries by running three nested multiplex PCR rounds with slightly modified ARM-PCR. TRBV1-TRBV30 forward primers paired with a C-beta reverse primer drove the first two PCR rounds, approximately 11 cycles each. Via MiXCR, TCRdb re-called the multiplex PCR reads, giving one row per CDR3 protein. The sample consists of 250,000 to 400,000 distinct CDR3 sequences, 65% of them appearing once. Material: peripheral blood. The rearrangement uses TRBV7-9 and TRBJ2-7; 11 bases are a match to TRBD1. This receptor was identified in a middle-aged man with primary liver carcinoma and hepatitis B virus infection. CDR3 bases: TGTGTCAGCAGCTTGTGGGACAGGGGGTTATACGAGCAGTACTTC. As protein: CVSSLWDRGLYEQYF.